This TCR beta chain was identified during a study of response to subunit inactivated influenza vaccine. Whole-study results and caveats: Authors suggested seasonal influenza vaccinations each recruit few new T cells.

Regarding this clonotype: Its antigen is unknown.

Each CDR3 protein is one row after TCRdb ran MiXCR on the RT-PCR reads. The sample has about 540,000 distinct CDR3 sequences; less than 15% are singletons. The V and J ends lost 3 bases and 5 bases respectively, with 10 bases between them. The CDR3 runs to 13 residues. Per the germline V gene, CDR1 is SGHDN and CDR2 is FVKESK. The receptor's source is a man aged 50 to 60 who received an inactivated influenza vaccine. The sample was PBMCs from blood, taken less than 13 days after vaccination. V usage is TRBV14 and J usage is TRBJ1-2, with D perhaps matching TRBD1 (5 bases). CDR3 amino acids: CASSQRGYYGYTF. CDR3 in DNA: TGTGCCAGCAGCCAGCGGGGGTATTATGGCTACACCTTC.